This T cell receptor beta chain was recorded in a study of T cell responses to AZD1222 COVID-19 vaccine. Germline CDR1 LGHDT, CDR2 YNNKEL (reference sequence). With 4 bases removed from V and 7 bases from J, the gap between germline ends came to 14 bases. This CDR3 is 15 amino acids long. Assay used: immunoSEQ multiplex PCR; TCRdb lists only in-frame clones, some missing. The sample holds some 96,000 clones, about 83% seen once. The source material was peripheral blood, sampled on day 0 of AZD1222 vaccination. This sequence was found in an adult in good health. The chain employs TRBV3-1 (or the pseudogene TRBV3-2) and TRBJ1-6; perhaps TRBD1 as D (6 bases). DNA for the CDR3: TGTGCCAGCAGCCCTTTTACAGGGCAAAATTCACCCCTCCACTTT. This sequence encodes CASSPFTGQNSPLHF.